What follows are 32 T cell receptor beta chains derived from one specimen sequenced in a study of shared clonotypes between healthy human individuals. Only in-frame clones appear in the TCRdb table, and some are missing; sequencing was by immunoSEQ multiplex PCR. The repertoire holds about 2.1 million clones, with 90% to 95% as singletons. Selected positively for CCR7 and CD45RO-negative, naive CD8 cells excluded terminally differentiated effector memory CD45RA+ cells. The sample consisted of naive CD8+ T cells from PBMCs. All receptors derive from a man between 18 and 35 years old in good health. Some clones in this sample may be carry-over from other donors' samples.

V and J are TRBV6-1 and TRBJ1-1; possibly TRBD1 for D (6 bases). From germline, CDR1 is MNHNS and CDR2 SASEGT. Trimming removed 3 bases at V and 1 base at J, with 18 bases between. This CDR3 contains 17 residues. The CDR3 region has the DNA TGTGCCAGCAGTGATGTAGGACAGACATCGCCGAACACTGAAGCTTTCTTT. As protein: CASSDVGQTSPNTEAFF.

The chain has TRBV19 and TRBJ2-1; D is ambiguous. Germline V gives CDR1 LNHDA, CDR2 SQIVND (reference sequence). V lost 5 bases to trimming and J lost 5 bases, with 10 bases between them. This CDR3 comprises 13 residues. In DNA form, the CDR3 reads TGTGCCAGTAGTTCCGGACCTAACAATGAGCAGTTCTTC. As protein: CASSSGPNNEQFF. Full variable domain (outside the CDR3, taken from reference TRBV19 and TRBJ2-1): DGGITQSPKYLFRKEGQNVTLSCEQNLNHDAMYWYRQDPGQGLRLIYYSQIVNDFQKGDIAEGYSVSREKKESFPLTVTSAQKNPTAFYLCASSSGPNNEQFFGPGTRLTVL.

The V and J genes are TRBV6-1 and TRBJ1-5; D uncertain. The CDR3 spans 15 residues. V lost 3 bases to trimming and J lost 2 bases, with 11 bases between them. Germline assignment: CDR1 MNHNS and CDR2 SASEGT. CDR3 DNA: TGTGCCAGCAGTGATGGGAATTGGGGCAATCAGCCCCAGCATTTT. Its protein is CASSDGNWGNQPQHF.

This chain connects TRBV7-8 to TRBJ2-1, with TRBD2 matching 8 bases. This CDR3 comprises 19 residues. Losses at the gene ends were 8 bases for V and 0 bases for J; bases not matched to a gene: 18. Germline CDR1 SGHVS, CDR2 FQNEAQ. Written as DNA, the CDR3 is TGTGCCAGCGGATCTGTGACTAGCGATCCTTCGAGCTCCTACAATGAGCAGTTCTTC. It yields the protein CASGSVTSDPSSSYNEQFF.

This clone was seen more than once but under ten times. J is TRBJ2-2 and V is TRBV2; D gene ambiguous. The CDR3 extends over 13 amino acids. The V end lost 10 bases, the J end lost 0 bases, and 9 bases lay between the germline ends. Germline-derived CDR1 and CDR2 are SNHLY and FYNNEI. Here the CDR3 DNA reads TGTGCCACCTTAAGAACGAACACCGGGGAGCTGTTTTTT. This sequence encodes CATLRTNTGELFF.

The count of this clone is one. This chain uses TRBV16 with TRBJ1-1; 11 bases match TRBD1. CDR3 length: 17 residues. V shed 2 bases, J shed 0 bases, and the junction held 5 bases outside the gene matches. The germline gives CDR1 KGHSY, CDR2 FQNENV. As DNA, the CDR3 is TGTGCCAGCAGCCAAGCGGACAGGGGGCTCATGAACACTGAAGCTTTCTTT. Translated: CASSQADRGLMNTEAFF.

The CDR3, as DNA: TGTGCCAGCAGCTCCCTCCCGGTGTACCAAGAGACCCAGTACTTC. This translates into CASSSLPVYQETQYF. This chain joins TRBV7-9 and TRBJ2-5; D remains ambiguous. The CDR3 extends over 15 amino acids. The ends were cut back, 4 bases at V and 0 bases at J, with 12 bases in the middle. Germline V gives CDR1 SEHNR, CDR2 FQNEAQ (reference sequence).

CDR3 in DNA: TGTGCCAGCAGCTTGGGCCGGGGATCCAGGTCCTACGAGCAGTACTTC. Its protein product is CASSLGRGSRSYEQYF. V is TRBV5-8 and J is TRBJ2-7; D possibly corresponds to TRBD2 (5 bases). The ends were cut back, 0 bases at V and 1 base at J, with 14 bases in the middle. The CDR3 sequence is 16 residues long. Germline CDR1 is SGHTS and CDR2 is YDEGEE.

The J gene is TRBJ1-2, the V gene TRBV10-3; D is ambiguous. V lost 5 bases and J 4 bases, leaving 5 bases between the germline ends. CDR1 is ENHRY and CDR2 is SYGVKD in the germline V gene. CDR3 length: 11 amino acids. The CDR3 protein is CAISSIYGYTF. As DNA, the CDR3 is TGTGCCATCAGTTCCATCTATGGCTACACCTTC.

The chain uses TRBV14 and TRBJ2-3; 10 nucleotides align to TRBD1. CDR1 and CDR2 (germline): SGHDN, FVKESK. V gave up 0 bases and J gave up 2 bases; unmatched junction bases: 8. The CDR3 contains 18 residues. CDR3: CASSQDPGQGEPTDTQYF. Here the CDR3 DNA reads TGTGCCAGCAGCCAAGATCCAGGACAGGGGGAACCCACAGATACGCAGTATTTT.

The CDR3 loop reads CASSPRLLGQVGRSYEQYF. CDR3 nucleotide sequence: TGTGCCAGTAGTCCCCGTTTGTTAGGGCAGGTTGGACGCTCCTACGAGCAGTACTTC. This chain joins TRBV19 and TRBJ2-7; no reliable D call. Trimming stripped 5 bases from V and 0 bases from J, with 26 bases between. The length of the CDR3 is 19 residues. Germline V gives CDR1 LNHDA, CDR2 SQIVND (reference sequence). Using reference TRBV19 and TRBJ2-7 for the parts outside the CDR3, the full variable domain is DGGITQSPKYLFRKEGQNVTLSCEQNLNHDAMYWYRQDPGQGLRLIYYSQIVNDFQKGDIAEGYSVSREKKESFPLTVTSAQKNPTAFYLCASSPRLLGQVGRSYEQYFGPGTRLTVT.

The chain couples TRBV5-8 to TRBJ2-7, with 8 bases identical to TRBD1. V trimming: 3 bases; J trimming: 1 base; junction bases outside the gene matches: 3. The germline CDR1 and CDR2 sequences are SGHTS and YDEGEE. The CDR3 length is 14 residues. DNA of the CDR3: TGTGCCAGCAGCTCGGGACAGGAGTCCTACGAGCAGTACTTC. This translates into CASSSGQESYEQYF.

This chain uses TRBV12-2 with TRBJ2-5. TRBV12-2 is designated a pseudogene. The CDR3 sequence is 13 residues long. CDR3 amino acids: CALPWGRDGTQYF. As DNA, the CDR3 is TGTGCCCTACCTTGGGGGAGAGACGGGACCCAGTACTTC.

V and J are TRBV9 and TRBJ2-1; D is possibly TRBD2 (6 bases). The CDR3 is 15 residues long. The germline V gene encodes CDR1 SGDLS and CDR2 YYNGEE. Trimming took off 1 base at V and 5 bases at J, with 13 bases between the two ends. The CDR3 DNA is TGTGCCAGCAGCGTACCACTAGCAGATAACAATGAGCAGTTCTTC. Translated, it gives CASSVPLADNNEQFF.

For the CDR3, the DNA is TGTGCCAGCAGCTTAACAGTGAGGTTGGGTCAGCCCCAGCATTTT. Protein product: CASSLTVRLGQPQHF. The chain couples TRBV7-2 to TRBJ1-5, with D unclear. The V and J ends lost 2 bases and 6 bases respectively, with 14 bases between them. CDR1 is SGHTA and CDR2 is FQGNSA in the germline V gene. This CDR3 spans 15 amino acids.

This clone has only one observation. The chain combines TRBV27 with TRBJ2-7; D unresolved. CDR3 length equals 16 residues. With 3 bases removed from V and 0 bases from J, the gap between germline ends came to 15 bases. CDR1 and CDR2 (germline): MNHEY, SMNVEV (reference sequence). The CDR3 nucleotides are TGTGCCAGCAGTTTCTCGGCCGGTCGGGTCTCCTACGAGCAGTACTTC. It specifies CASSFSAGRVSYEQYF.

V usage is TRBV7-2 and J usage is TRBJ2-7; perhaps TRBD1 as D (6 bases). There are 16 residues in the CDR3. Trimming left V 4 bases short and J 4 bases short, with 20 bases between. Looked up from germline, CDR1 is SGHTA and CDR2 is FQGNSA. The CDR3 here is CASSSGSTGNWYEQYF. As DNA, the CDR3 is TGTGCCAGCAGCTCAGGGAGCACAGGGAATTGGTACGAGCAGTACTTC.

The chain couples TRBV5-1 to TRBJ2-1; tentatively, D is TRBD1 or TRBD2 (5 bases each). V shed 6 bases and J shed 4 bases, with 20 bases lying between them. This CDR3 is 16 amino acids long. CDR1 is SGHRS, CDR2 YFSETQ, per germline. The CDR3 protein is CASTPLSGPKYNEQFF. CDR3 sequence (DNA): TGCGCCAGCACCCCGCTCTCGGGGCCCAAATACAATGAGCAGTTCTTC.

The rearrangement uses TRBV27 and TRBJ1-1, with D maybe TRBD1 (6 bases). The ends were cut back, 5 bases at V and 0 bases at J, with 16 bases in the middle. CDR3 length: 16 amino acids. Germline V CDR1 and CDR2: MNHEY, SMNVEV (reference sequence). CDR3 region: CASSRETGLMNTEAFF. The CDR3 nucleotides read TGTGCCAGCAGTCGGGAAACAGGGCTCATGAACACTGAAGCTTTCTTT.

The genes are TRBV19 and TRBJ1-2, with D perhaps matching TRBD1 (5 bases). The V gene lost 3 bases and the J gene lost 3 bases, with 11 bases spanning the gap. This CDR3 is 14 amino acids long. In germline, CDR1 is LNHDA, CDR2 SQIVND (reference sequence). CDR3 sequence: CASSIRGMDYGYTF. CDR3 DNA: TGTGCCAGTAGTATCCGGGGCATGGACTATGGCTACACCTTC.

The genes are TRBV12-5 and TRBJ2-7; D is ambiguous. The CDR3 length is 16 residues. Trimming stripped 1 base from V and 0 bases from J, with 13 bases between. Germline V gene data show CDR1 as LGHNT and CDR2 as FRNRAP. The CDR3 DNA reads as TGTGCTAGTGGTTTGGCACACGAAGGCCTCTCCTACGAGCAGTACTTC. Translated, it gives CASGLAHEGLSYEQYF.

The chain carries TRBV19 and TRBJ2-1; tentatively, D is TRBD2 (5 bases). CDR1 and CDR2 from the germline V gene are LNHDA and SQIVND (reference sequence). The CDR3 covers 15 residues. V was cut by 6 bases and J by 3 bases, with 15 bases left in between. This CDR3 reads CASSLAGWDYNEQFF. CDR3 bases: TGTGCCAGTAGCCTAGCCGGTTGGGACTACAATGAGCAGTTCTTC.

This sequence joins TRBV13 and TRBJ2-1; 7 bases are shared with TRBD2. Per the germline V gene, CDR1 is PRHDT and CDR2 is FYEKMQ (reference sequence). V lost 1 base and J lost 3; bases outside the gene matches: 6. CDR3 length equals 16 residues. The CDR3 DNA follows: TGTGCCAGCAGCTTAGTAGGGCGGGAGATCTACAATGAGCAGTTCTTC. This encodes CASSLVGREIYNEQFF.

This clone appeared a single time. The rearrangement uses TRBV4-1 and TRBJ2-7; TRBD2 might be the D (7 bases). Per the germline V gene, CDR1 is MGHRA and CDR2 is YSYEKL. The V end lost 6 bases, the J end lost 0 bases, and 9 bases lay between the germline ends. The CDR3 has 13 amino acids. The chain's CDR3 is CASRGGGSYEQYF. CDR3 nucleotide sequence: TGCGCCAGCAGGGGAGGGGGCTCCTACGAGCAGTACTTC.

The chain links TRBV27 to TRBJ2-6; D is possibly TRBD2 (6 bases). The CDR3 extends over 16 amino acids. Germline-derived CDR1 and CDR2 are MNHEY and SMNVEV (reference sequence). V was cut by 5 bases and J by 3 bases, with 14 bases left in between. The CDR3 region is CASSPVWEVGANVLTF. CDR3 nucleotide sequence: TGTGCCAGCAGTCCCGTATGGGAGGTTGGGGCCAACGTCCTGACTTTC.

The chain links TRBV7-9 to TRBJ2-3, with 8 bases lining up with TRBD2. With 4 bases clipped from V and 1 base from J, the junction kept 7 bases outside the gene matches. The CDR3 extends over 16 amino acids. Germline values: CDR1 SEHNR, CDR2 FQNEAQ (reference sequence). The CDR3 loop reads CASSSKAAGGTDTQYF. CDR3 sequence (DNA): TGTGCCAGCAGCTCCAAGGCAGCGGGGGGCACAGATACGCAGTATTTT.

The chain is built from TRBV27 and TRBJ2-1, with D possibly being TRBD1 (5 bases). Germline V gene sequence: CDR1 MNHEY, CDR2 SMNVEV (reference sequence). This CDR3 has 13 residues. Trimming left V 3 bases short and J 9 bases short, with 12 bases between. The CDR3 sequence: CASSLGPPGEQFF. CDR3 bases: TGTGCCAGCAGTTTGGGGCCCCCAGGTGAGCAGTTCTTC.

The J gene is TRBJ2-3, the V gene TRBV2; TRBD2 matches 10 bases. V was pared by 6 bases and J by 0 bases, with 3 bases of the junction left unmatched. The germline CDR1 and CDR2 sequences are SNHLY and FYNNEI. The CDR3 spans 15 residues. CDR3 in DNA: TGTGCCAGCAGCGGACTAGCGGTTAGCACAGATACGCAGTATTTT. Residues: CASSGLAVSTDTQYF. The full variable domain, with the rest looked up from reference TRBV2 and TRBJ2-3, is EPEVTQTPSHQVTQMGQEVILRCVPISNHLYFYWYRQILGQKVEFLVSFYNNEISEKSEIFDDQFSVERPDGSNFTLKIRSTKLEDSAMYFCASSGLAVSTDTQYFGPGTRLTVL.

V is TRBV10-3 and J is TRBJ2-7; D is possibly TRBD1 (5 bases). Trimming took off 6 bases at V and 3 bases at J, with 12 bases between the two ends. Germline V gene data show CDR1 as ENHRY and CDR2 as SYGVKD. CDR3 length equals 13 residues. The CDR3: CAIRTDTSYEQYF. CDR3 nucleotides: TGTGCCATCAGGACGGACACAAGCTACGAGCAGTACTTC.

The J gene is TRBJ2-5, the V gene TRBV14; D might be TRBD2 (5 bases). Trimming took off 0 bases at V and 3 bases at J, with 11 bases between the two ends. The germline V gene encodes CDR1 SGHDN and CDR2 FVKESK. The CDR3 has 15 residues. DNA of the CDR3: TGTGCCAGCAGCCAAGAGGAGGTTGGGGAAGAGACCCAGTACTTC. It codes for CASSQEEVGEETQYF.

V is TRBV7-9 and J is TRBJ2-1; a weak D match, TRBD1 (6 bases). The CDR3 totals 13 residues. Germline CDR1 reads SEHNR; CDR2 reads FQNEAQ (reference sequence). Trimming pared 3 bases from V and 12 bases from J, leaving 15 bases between. The CDR3 is CASSLGTGLGQFF. The CDR3 DNA reads TGTGCCAGCAGCTTGGGTACAGGGTTGGGGCAGTTCTTC.

On this clone itself: The same CDR3 arises from other DNA sequences in this sample as well. This chain uses TRBV7-6 with TRBJ1-1, with TRBD1 as a possible D gene (6 bases). V shed 1 base and J shed 1 base, with 7 bases lying between them. CDR3 size: 14 residues. The germline CDR1 and CDR2 sequences are SGHVS and FNYEAQ. The CDR3 reads CASSLGGANTEAFF. As DNA, the CDR3 is TGTGCCAGCAGCTTAGGGGGGGCGAACACTGAAGCTTTCTTT. Full variable domain (remainder filled in from reference TRBV7-6 and TRBJ1-1): GAGVSQSPRYKVTKRGQDVALRCDPISGHVSLYWYRQALGQGPEFLTYFNYEAQQDKSGLPNDRFSAERPEGSISTLTIQRTEQRDSAMYRCASSLGGANTEAFFGQGTRLTVV.